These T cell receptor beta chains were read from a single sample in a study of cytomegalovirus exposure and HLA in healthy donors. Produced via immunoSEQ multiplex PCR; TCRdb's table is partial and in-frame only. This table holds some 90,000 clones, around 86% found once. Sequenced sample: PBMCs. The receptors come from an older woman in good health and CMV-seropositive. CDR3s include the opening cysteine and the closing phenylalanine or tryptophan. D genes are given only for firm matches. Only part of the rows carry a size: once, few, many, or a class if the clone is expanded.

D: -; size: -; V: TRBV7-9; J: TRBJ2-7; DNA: TGTGCCAGCAGCTCCCAGGATCCCCTCATCTACGAGCAGTACTTC; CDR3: CASSSQDPLIYEQYF
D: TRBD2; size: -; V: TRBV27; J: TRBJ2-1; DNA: TGTGCCAGCAGTCTACTAGCGGGGGGGTTCAATGAGCAGTTCTTC; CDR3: CASSLLAGGFNEQFF
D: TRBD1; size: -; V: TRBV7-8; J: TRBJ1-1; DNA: TGTGCCAGCAGCTTAAGAAGTATGAGGACAGGGGGCTCTGACACTGAAGCTTTCTTT; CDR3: CASSLRSMRTGGSDTEAFF
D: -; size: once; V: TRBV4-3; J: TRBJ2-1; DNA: TGCGCCAGCAGCCAAGAGCAGCCTACAGGTGAGCAGTTCTTC; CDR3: CASSQEQPTGEQFF
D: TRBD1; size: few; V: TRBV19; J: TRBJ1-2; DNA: TGTGCCAGTAGTCCGTCCGGGACAGGTTTCGGCTACACCTTC; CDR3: CASSPSGTGFGYTF
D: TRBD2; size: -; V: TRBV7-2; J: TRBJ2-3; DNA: TGTGCCAGCAGCTATTCCCTAGCGGACAGCACAGATACGCAGTATTTT; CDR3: CASSYSLADSTDTQYF
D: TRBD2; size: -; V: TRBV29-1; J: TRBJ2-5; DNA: TGCAGTGCAGCTAGCGGGATAGGAGAGACCCAGTACTTC; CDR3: CSAASGIGETQYF
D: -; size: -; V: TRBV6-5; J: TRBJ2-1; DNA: TGTGCCAGCAGTTATCTGAGAACGGGTCCCTACAATGAGCAGTTCTTC; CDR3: CASSYLRTGPYNEQFF
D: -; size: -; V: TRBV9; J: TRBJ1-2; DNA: TGTGCCAGCAGCGTAGGTTTAGGTTCGGGTGGCTACACCTTC; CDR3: CASSVGLGSGGYTF
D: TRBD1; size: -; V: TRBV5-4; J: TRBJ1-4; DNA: TGTGCCAGCAGCTTGCGGAGGGACAGTGTTGGACTTAATGAAAAACTGTTTTTT; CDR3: CASSLRRDSVGLNEKLFF
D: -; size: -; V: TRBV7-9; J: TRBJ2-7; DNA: TGTGCCAGCAGCTTAGGGGCTGGACAGATTTCCTACGAGCAGTACTTC; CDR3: CASSLGAGQISYEQYF
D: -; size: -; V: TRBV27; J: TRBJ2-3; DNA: TGTGCCAGCAGTTGGGCCTTTTCGGATACGCAGTATTTT; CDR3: CASSWAFSDTQYF
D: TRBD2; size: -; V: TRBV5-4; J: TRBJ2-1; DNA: TGTGCCAGCATCCCTGGGACTAGCGGGAGTCTAACCTACAATGAGCAGTTCTTC; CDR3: CASIPGTSGSLTYNEQFF
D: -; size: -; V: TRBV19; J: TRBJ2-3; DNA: TGTGCCAGTAGTCCACGGACTAGCACAGATACGCAGTATTTT; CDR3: CASSPRTSTDTQYF
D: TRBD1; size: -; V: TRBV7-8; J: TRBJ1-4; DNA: TGTGCCAGCAGCTCTCCCCTCCGGGACAGGGTTAGGTATGGAACTAATGAAAAACTGTTTTTT; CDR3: CASSSPLRDRVRYGTNEKLFF
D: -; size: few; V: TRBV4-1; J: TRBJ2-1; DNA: TGCGCCAGCAGCCGACCACTTACCCGGACAGCCAATGAGCAGTTCTTC; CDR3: CASSRPLTRTANEQFF
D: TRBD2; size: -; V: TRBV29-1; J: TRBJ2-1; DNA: TGCAGCGTCGGACTAGCGGGAGAACACAATGAGCAGTTCTTC; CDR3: CSVGLAGEHNEQFF
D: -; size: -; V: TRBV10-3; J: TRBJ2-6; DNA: TGTGCCATCAGTGTGGGGCAGACGGGGGCCAACGTCCTGACTTTC; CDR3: CAISVGQTGANVLTF
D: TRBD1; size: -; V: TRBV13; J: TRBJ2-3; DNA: TGTGCCAGCAGCTCCCGGGACAGGGCCCAAGGGGTTAGCACAGATACGCAGTATTTT; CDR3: CASSSRDRAQGVSTDTQYF
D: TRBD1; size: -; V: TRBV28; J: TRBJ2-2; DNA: TGTGCCAGCACCCCGACAGGGGAGGCCGGGGAGCTGTTTTTT; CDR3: CASTPTGEAGELFF
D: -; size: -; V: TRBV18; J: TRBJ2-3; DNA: TGTGCCAGCTCACCAGGCCAGACTAGCACAGATACGCAGTATTTT; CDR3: CASSPGQTSTDTQYF
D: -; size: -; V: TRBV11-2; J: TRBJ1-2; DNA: TGTGCCAGCAGCTCGGGGGAGATGTTGAGGTTGAATGGCTACACCTTC; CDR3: CASSSGEMLRLNGYTF
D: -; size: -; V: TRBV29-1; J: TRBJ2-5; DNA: TGCAGCGTTGAAATGAGACAGGTTAAAGAGACCCAGTACTTC; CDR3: CSVEMRQVKETQYF
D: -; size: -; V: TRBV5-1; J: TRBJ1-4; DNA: TGCGCCAGCAGGGGGTCGGGGATGGCTAATGAAAAACTGTTTTTT; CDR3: CASRGSGMANEKLFF
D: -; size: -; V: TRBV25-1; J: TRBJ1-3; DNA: TGTGCCAGCAGTGAACGGGGGGCCGGCTCTGGAAACACCATATATTTT; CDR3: CASSERGAGSGNTIYF
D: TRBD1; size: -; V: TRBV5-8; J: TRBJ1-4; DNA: TGTGCCAGCAGCTTAGGGACAGGGATTCTCGAGGAAAAACTGTTTTTT; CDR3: CASSLGTGILEEKLFF
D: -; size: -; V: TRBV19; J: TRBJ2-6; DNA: TGTGCCAGTAGTATGGGGACATTATTCTCTGGGGCCAACGTCCTGACTTTC; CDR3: CASSMGTLFSGANVLTF
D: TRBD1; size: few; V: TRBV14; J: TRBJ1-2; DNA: TGTGCCAGCAGCGCAGACAGGGGGTGGAGCGGCTACACCTTC; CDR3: CASSADRGWSGYTF